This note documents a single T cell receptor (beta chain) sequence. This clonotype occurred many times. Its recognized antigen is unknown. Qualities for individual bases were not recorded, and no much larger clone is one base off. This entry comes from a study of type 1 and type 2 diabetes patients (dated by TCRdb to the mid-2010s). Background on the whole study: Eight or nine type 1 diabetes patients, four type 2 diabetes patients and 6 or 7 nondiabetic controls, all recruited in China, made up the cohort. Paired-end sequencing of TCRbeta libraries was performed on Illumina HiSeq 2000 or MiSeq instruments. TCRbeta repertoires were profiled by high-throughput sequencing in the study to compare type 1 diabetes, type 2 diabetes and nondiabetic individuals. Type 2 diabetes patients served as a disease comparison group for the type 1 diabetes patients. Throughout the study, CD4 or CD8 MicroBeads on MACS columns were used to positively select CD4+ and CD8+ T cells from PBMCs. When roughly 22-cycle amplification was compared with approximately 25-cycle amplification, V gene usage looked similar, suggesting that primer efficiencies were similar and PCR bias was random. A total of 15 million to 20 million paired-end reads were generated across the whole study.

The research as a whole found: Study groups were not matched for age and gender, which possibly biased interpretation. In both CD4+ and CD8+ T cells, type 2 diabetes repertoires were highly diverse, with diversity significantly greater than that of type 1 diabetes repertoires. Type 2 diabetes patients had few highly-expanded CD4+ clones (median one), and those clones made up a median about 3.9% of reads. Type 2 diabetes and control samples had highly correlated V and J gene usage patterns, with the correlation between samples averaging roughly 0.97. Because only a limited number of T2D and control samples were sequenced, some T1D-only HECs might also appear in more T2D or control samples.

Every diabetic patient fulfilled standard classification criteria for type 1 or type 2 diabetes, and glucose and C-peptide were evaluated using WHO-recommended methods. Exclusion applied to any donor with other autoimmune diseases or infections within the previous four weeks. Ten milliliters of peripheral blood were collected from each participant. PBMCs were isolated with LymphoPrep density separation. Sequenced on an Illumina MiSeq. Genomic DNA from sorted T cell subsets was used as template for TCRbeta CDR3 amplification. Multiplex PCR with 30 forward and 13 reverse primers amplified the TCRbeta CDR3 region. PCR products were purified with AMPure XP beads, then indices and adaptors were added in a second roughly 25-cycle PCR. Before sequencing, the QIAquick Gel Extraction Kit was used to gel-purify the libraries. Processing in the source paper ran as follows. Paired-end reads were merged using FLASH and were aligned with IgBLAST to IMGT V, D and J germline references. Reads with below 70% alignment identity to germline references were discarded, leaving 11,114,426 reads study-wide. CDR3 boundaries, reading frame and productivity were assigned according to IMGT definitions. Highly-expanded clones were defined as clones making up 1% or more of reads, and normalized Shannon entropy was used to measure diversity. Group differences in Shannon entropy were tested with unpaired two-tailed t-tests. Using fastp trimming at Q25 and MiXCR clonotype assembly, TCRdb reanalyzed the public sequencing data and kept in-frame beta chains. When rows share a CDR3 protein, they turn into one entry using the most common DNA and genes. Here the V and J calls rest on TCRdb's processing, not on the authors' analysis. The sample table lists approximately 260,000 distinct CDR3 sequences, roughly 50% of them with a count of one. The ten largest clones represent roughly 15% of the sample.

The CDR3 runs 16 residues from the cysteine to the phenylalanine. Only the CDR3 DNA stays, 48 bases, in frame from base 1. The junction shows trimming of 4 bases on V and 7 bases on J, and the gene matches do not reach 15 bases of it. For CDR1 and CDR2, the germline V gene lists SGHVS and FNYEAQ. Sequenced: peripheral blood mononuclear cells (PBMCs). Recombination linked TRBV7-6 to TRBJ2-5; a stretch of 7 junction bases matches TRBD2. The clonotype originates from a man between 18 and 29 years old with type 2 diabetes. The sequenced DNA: TGTGCCAGCAGCTCGGTTGGGACTACCTCAAAGGGGACCCAGTACTTC. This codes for CASSSVGTTSKGTQYF.